The rows below give T cell receptor beta chains drawn from one sample of a study of T cell changes during pregnancy in multiple sclerosis. Sequencing used immunoSEQ multiplex PCR; TCRdb keeps in-frame clones, though not all of them. Altogether tens of thousands of clones are present, roughly 94% being singletons, with the ten largest covering 0.99%. Sequences were derived from peripheral blood, sampled in the second trimester of pregnancy. The receptor source for this set is a female donor in good health, enrolled as a control in a pregnancy study. Each CDR3 is given with its conserved first and last residue. D genes are given only for firm matches.

V gene: TRBV5-6; D gene: NA; J gene: TRBJ1-1; CDR3 protein: CASTYSQNTEAFF; CDR3 DNA: TGTGCCAGCACCTACAGCCAGAACACTGAAGCTTTCTTT
V gene: TRBV7-2; D gene: NA; J gene: TRBJ2-7; CDR3 protein: CASSLVQGANYEQYF; CDR3 DNA: TGTGCCAGCAGCTTAGTGCAGGGCGCCAACTACGAGCAGTACTTC
V gene: TRBV28; D gene: NA; J gene: TRBJ1-4; CDR3 protein: CASRPDRIATNEKLFF; CDR3 DNA: TGTGCCAGCAGACCCGACAGGATAGCAACTAATGAAAAACTGTTTTTT
V gene: TRBV19; D gene: NA; J gene: TRBJ2-2; CDR3 protein: CASSSLADTGELFF; CDR3 DNA: TGTGCCAGTAGTAGCCTAGCCGACACCGGGGAGCTGTTTTTT
V gene: TRBV2; D gene: TRBD2; J gene: TRBJ2-1; CDR3 protein: CASSELLAGGYNEQFF; CDR3 DNA: TGTGCCAGCAGTGAACTTCTAGCGGGAGGGTACAATGAGCAGTTCTTC
V gene: TRBV14; D gene: NA; J gene: TRBJ2-6; CDR3 protein: CASSSRLAANVLTF; CDR3 DNA: TGTGCCAGCAGCTCGCGACTGGCGGCAAACGTCCTGACTTTC
V gene: TRBV2; D gene: TRBD1; J gene: TRBJ1-5; CDR3 protein: CASREPGQGNLQPQHF; CDR3 DNA: TGTGCCAGCAGAGAACCGGGACAGGGGAATTTACAGCCCCAGCATTTT
V gene: TRBV11-2; D gene: NA; J gene: TRBJ1-2; CDR3 protein: CASSYGWGVNYGYTF; CDR3 DNA: TGTGCCAGCAGCTATGGGTGGGGGGTAAACTATGGCTACACCTTC
V gene: TRBV5-1; D gene: TRBD1; J gene: TRBJ1-1; CDR3 protein: CASSSGTGEAFF; CDR3 DNA: TGCGCCAGCAGTTCTGGGACAGGAGAAGCTTTCTTT
V gene: TRBV5-1; D gene: NA; J gene: TRBJ1-4; CDR3 protein: CASSFGPTNEKLFF; CDR3 DNA: TGCGCCAGCAGCTTTGGCCCGACTAATGAAAAACTGTTTTTT